The entry below gives a single T cell receptor beta chain sequence along with its context. This entry is derived from a study of blood T cell repertoires in COVID-19. TCRdb keeps only in-frame clones here, not all; method: immunoSEQ multiplex PCR. The sample lists around 160,000 clones; around 90% were seen once. This clonotype was obtained from a man younger than 35 with acute or convalescent COVID-19. Source material: peripheral blood.

The CDR3 DNA reads as TGTGCCTGGAGCGGACAGGGGTTTAATGAGCAGTTCTTC. Encoded protein: CAWSGQGFNEQFF. The gene calls are TRBV30 and TRBJ2-1, with TRBD1 matching 9 bases. From germline, CDR1 is GTSNPN and CDR2 SVGIG (reference sequence). This CDR3 has 13 amino acids. Losses at the gene ends were 3 bases for V and 7 bases for J; bases not matched to a gene: 4.